What follows describes a single T cell receptor (beta chain). In the original analysis: Researchers report that nucleated cell counts were estimated from reference gene primer amplification. The table came from immunoSEQ multiplex PCR; TCRdb's copy has only in-frame clones and leaves some out. V, J and clone size were drawn from that table, and D and trimming were deduced from the DNA. The repertoire holds about 220,000 clones, with around 85% as singletons. V was cut by 6 bases and J by 5 bases, with 14 bases left in between. CDR3 length: 14 amino acids. Per the germline V gene, CDR1 is SGHRS and CDR2 is YFSETQ. This sample stems from a study of blood T cell repertoires in COVID-19. Study at large: Sample material is recorded as cDNA or gDNA derived from T cells, B-cell-depleted T cells, or PBMCs.

The V call is TRBV5-1, the J call TRBJ2-2; possibly TRBD2 for D (6 bases). Sequenced: peripheral blood. The receptor was derived from a man between 40 and 49 years old with acute or convalescent COVID-19. For the CDR3, the DNA is TGCGCCAGCACCCCGGCCCGGGGGACCGGGGAGCTGTTTTTT. Its translation: CASTPARGTGELFF.